Shown below are 14 T cell receptor beta chains from a single sample sequenced in a study of shared clonotypes between healthy human individuals. Libraries were prepared by immunoSEQ multiplex PCR; TCRdb keeps only in-frame clonotypes and omits some of them. In the table there are around 1.9 million clones, roughly 95% of which are singletons. Selected positively for CCR7 and CD45RO-negative, naive CD8 cells excluded terminally differentiated effector memory CD45RA+ cells. Sequenced input: naive CD8+ T cells from PBMCs. These TCRs come from a man younger than 35 in good health. Some clones in this sample may be carry-over from other donors' samples.

This clone appeared once. The rearrangement joins TRBV27 to TRBJ2-7; 13 nucleotides line up with TRBD2. The CDR3 length is 18 residues. Germline V gives CDR1 MNHEY, CDR2 SMNVEV (reference sequence). Unmatched junction bases numbered 15, after V lost 7 bases and J lost 3 bases. In DNA, the CDR3 is TGTGCCAGCAAGGAAGGGACTAGCGGGATTTTTAGCCGCTACGAGCAGTACTTC. Protein product: CASKEGTSGIFSRYEQYF.

The chain employs TRBV6-1 and TRBJ1-1, with D perhaps matching TRBD1 (6 bases). Trimming stripped 5 bases from V and 8 bases from J, with 15 bases between. CDR3 size: 13 residues. CDR1 and CDR2 (germline): MNHNS, SASEGT. The CDR3: CASSSIDRFEAFF. The CDR3 nucleotides read TGTGCCAGCAGTAGTATAGACAGGTTCGAAGCTTTCTTT.

This rearrangement joins TRBV4-3 to TRBJ2-5, with 7 bases identical to TRBD2. The CDR3 has 14 residues. Trimming removed 2 bases from V and 3 bases from J; junction bases left unmatched: 3. Germline values: CDR1 LGHNA, CDR2 YSLEER. The CDR3 DNA sequence: TGCGCCAGCAGCCAAACTCTAGCGGAAGAGACCCAGTACTTC. It codes for CASSQTLAEETQYF.

CDR3 coding DNA: TGTGCCAGCAGTTACGAGGTGAGCAATCAGCCCCAGCATTTT. It yields the protein CASSYEVSNQPQHF. This rearrangement joins TRBV28 to TRBJ1-5; no firm D call. Germline lookup yields CDR1 MDHEN and CDR2 SYDVKM. The CDR3 spans 14 residues. Trimming cost V 4 bases and J 1 base, with 8 bases left between them.

CDR3 in amino acids: CASSLHRATEAFF. The CDR3 DNA is TGTGCCAGCAGCCTACACAGGGCCACTGAAGCTTTCTTT. The rearrangement uses TRBV4-2 and TRBJ1-1, with D maybe TRBD1 (6 bases). CDR1 is LGHNA and CDR2 is YNFKEQ in the germline V gene. Trimming pared 4 bases from V and 4 bases from J, leaving 10 bases between. CDR3 size: 13 residues.

V gene TRBV13 combines with J gene TRBJ2-6; possibly TRBD1 or TRBD2 for D (5 bases each). CDR1 and CDR2 (germline): PRHDT, FYEKMQ (reference sequence). This CDR3 has 16 residues. Between the trimmed V and J ends, which lost 5 bases and 1 base, there was a span of 12 bases. The DNA of the CDR3 is TGTGCCAGCAGCCCGGTAGGGACGTCTGGGGCCAACGTCCTGACTTTC. Amino acids: CASSPVGTSGANVLTF.

The chain is built from TRBV7-9 and TRBJ2-7, with D perhaps TRBD1 (5 bases). Per the germline V gene, CDR1 is SEHNR and CDR2 is FQNEAQ (reference sequence). The CDR3 totals 13 residues. Trimming removed 7 bases from V and 3 bases from J, with 13 bases in between. The CDR3, as DNA: TGTGCCAGCATGGACACGACTTACTACGAGCAGTACTTC. It is translated as CASMDTTYYEQYF.

This clone came up a few times. Since a much larger clone is just one base distant, this may be a read error. Other DNA sequences of this sample code for an identical CDR3. The genes are TRBV6-1 and TRBJ2-7; D unresolved. The germline V gene has CDR1 MNHNS and CDR2 SASEGT. The CDR3 is 11 amino acids. Trimming stripped 5 bases from V and 0 bases from J, with 2 bases between. This CDR3 reads CASSFSYEQYF. The DNA of the CDR3 is TGTGCCAGCAGTTTCTCCTACGAGCAGTACTTC.

This clone was observed a single time. This chain uses TRBV5-4 with TRBJ2-1; 9 nucleotides match TRBD1. V lost 6 bases to trimming and J lost 7 bases; unmatched junction nucleotides: 8. The CDR3 consists of 14 residues. Looked up from germline, CDR1 is SGHNT and CDR2 is YYREEE (reference sequence). CDR3 amino acids: CASNQGDRVNEQFF. The CDR3 DNA follows: TGTGCCAGCAACCAGGGGGACAGGGTTAATGAGCAGTTCTTC. Full variable domain (missing parts from reference TRBV5-4 and TRBJ2-1): ETGVTQSPTHLIKTRGQQVTLRCSSQSGHNTVSWYQQALGQGPQFIFQYYREEENGRGNFPPRFSGLQFPNYSSELNVNALELDDSALYLCASNQGDRVNEQFFGPGTRLTVL.

This chain connects TRBV7-6 to TRBJ2-7, with TRBD1 matching 11 bases. V lost 1 base and J lost 5; bases outside the gene matches: 10. CDR1 is SGHVS and CDR2 is FNYEAQ in the germline V gene. This CDR3 comprises 17 residues. CDR3 region: CASSLDRTGGLLNEQYF. The DNA for the CDR3 is TGTGCCAGCAGCTTAGATCGGACAGGGGGCTTACTGAACGAGCAGTACTTC.

The genes are TRBV6-5 and TRBJ2-3; D not resolved. Trimming left V 7 bases short and J 3 bases short, with 11 bases between. Germline lookup yields CDR1 MNHEY and CDR2 SVGAGI. This CDR3 has 13 amino acids. The CDR3 nucleotides read TGTGCCAGCAACCAAAGACCAACAGATACGCAGTATTTT. Amino acids: CASNQRPTDTQYF.

The chain employs TRBV6-5 and TRBJ2-7; 10 bases map to TRBD1. Per germline, CDR1 MNHEY and CDR2 SVGAGI. The CDR3 contains 15 residues. The J segment lost 0 bases and the V segment lost 8 bases, leaving 7 bases of the junction unmatched. The CDR3 DNA sequence: TGTGCCAGCGGCTGGGGACAGGGGAGCTCCTACGAGCAGTACTTC. This sequence encodes CASGWGQGSSYEQYF.

This chain uses TRBV7-9 with TRBJ2-1; D gene uncertain. Germline lookup yields CDR1 SEHNR and CDR2 FQNEAQ (reference sequence). This CDR3 contains 12 residues. The V end was cut by 6 bases, the J end by 6 bases, with 9 bases between. The CDR3 loop reads CASRDSSNEQFF. The DNA for the CDR3 is TGTGCCAGCAGAGATAGTTCCAATGAGCAGTTCTTC. Variable domain in full (rest from reference TRBV7-9 and TRBJ2-1): DTGVSQNPRHKITKRGQNVTFRCDPISEHNRLYWYRQTLGQGPEFLTYFQNEAQLEKSRLLSDRFSAERPKGSFSTLEIQRTEQGDSAMYLCASRDSSNEQFFGPGTRLTVL.

The chain couples TRBV7-2 to TRBJ1-6, with D possibly matching TRBD1 (5 bases). From germline, CDR1 is SGHTA and CDR2 FQGNSA. Trimming took 5 bases from V and 7 from J, leaving 21 bases between them. The CDR3 is made up of 17 amino acids. The CDR3 bases are TGTGCCAGCAGCCCCCCATTGGGGGGTGGAGTAAATTCACCCCTCCACTTT. This encodes CASSPPLGGGVNSPLHF.